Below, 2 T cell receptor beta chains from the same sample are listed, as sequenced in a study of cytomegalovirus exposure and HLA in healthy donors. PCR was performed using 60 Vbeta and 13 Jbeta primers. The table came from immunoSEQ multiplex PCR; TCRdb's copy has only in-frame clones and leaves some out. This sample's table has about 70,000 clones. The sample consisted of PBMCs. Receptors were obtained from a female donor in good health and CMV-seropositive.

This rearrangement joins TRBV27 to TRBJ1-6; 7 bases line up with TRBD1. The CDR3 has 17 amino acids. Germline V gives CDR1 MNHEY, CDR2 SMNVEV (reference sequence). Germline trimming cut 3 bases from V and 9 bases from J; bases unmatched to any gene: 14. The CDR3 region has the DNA TGTGCCAGCAGTTTCCACGGACAGGCCGCGGGGGGTTCACCCCTCCACTTT. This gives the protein CASSFHGQAAGGSPLHF.

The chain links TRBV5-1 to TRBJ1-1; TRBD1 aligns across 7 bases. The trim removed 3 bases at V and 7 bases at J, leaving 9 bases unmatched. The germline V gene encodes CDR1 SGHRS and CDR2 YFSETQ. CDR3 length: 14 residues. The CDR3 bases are TGCGCCAGCAGCTCATCCCGGACAGGCCTTGAAGCTTTCTTT. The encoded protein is CASSSSRTGLEAFF.